Listed below are T cell receptor beta chains from one sample, sequenced in a study of T cells in narcolepsy. Profiling relied on immunoSEQ multiplex PCR, and the TCRdb table lists in-frame clones only, not all of them. The sample lists under 2,500 clones, over 25% occurring once. Their recognized antigens are unknown. Source material: cultured CD4+ T cells from cerebrospinal fluid. These receptors all stem from a human donor with narcolepsy. The CDR3 runs from the conserved cysteine through the conserved F or W. Fields, in order: J gene, V gene, D gene, clone size, CDR3 DNA, CDR3 protein. D genes are given only for firm matches. Some rows mark clone size as missing; the rest say once, few, many or name a class of expanded clone.

J: TRBJ2-5
V: TRBV7-2
D: .
size: .
DNA: TGTGCCAGCAGCTTAGCGGGGGGAGAGACCCAGTACTTC
CDR3: CASSLAGGETQYF

J: TRBJ1-2
V: TRBV5-4
D: TRBD1
size: .
DNA: TGTGCCAGCAGCTTCTTAGGGACAGGGGGTGGCTACACCTTC
CDR3: CASSFLGTGGGYTF

J: TRBJ1-6
V: TRBV5-4
D: .
size: few
DNA: TGTGCCAGCAGCCCGGCTGGGAGCCGCACTCACTCACCCCTCCACTTT
CDR3: CASSPAGSRTHSPLHF

J: TRBJ2-1
V: TRBV6-6
D: TRBD2
size: .
DNA: TGTGCCAGCAGTGACAGCGGGGGGGCCTACAATGAGCAGTTCTTC
CDR3: CASSDSGGAYNEQFF

J: TRBJ2-7
V: TRBV5-5
D: .
size: .
DNA: TGTGCCAGCAGCTTGGAACGGTCTCTTAGCTACGAGCAGTACTTC
CDR3: CASSLERSLSYEQYF

J: TRBJ2-5
V: TRBV2
D: TRBD2
size: medium-sized
DNA: TGTGCCAGCAGTGAATTTGCCGGGGGGAAGGGAGAGACCCAGTACTTC
CDR3: CASSEFAGGKGETQYF

J: TRBJ2-7
V: TRBV6-6
D: .
size: medium-sized
DNA: TGTGCCAGCAGGCCTCAGGGAACCGGGAGCTACGAGCAGTACTTC
CDR3: CASRPQGTGSYEQYF

J: TRBJ1-2
V: TRBV27
D: .
size: medium-sized
DNA: TGTGCCAGCATTAACCGACCGAGGAACTATGGCTACACCTTC
CDR3: CASINRPRNYGYTF

J: TRBJ2-7
V: TRBV2
D: TRBD2
size: .
DNA: TGTGCCAGCAGCCGGGGGGACGAGCAGTACTTC
CDR3: CASSRGDEQYF

J: TRBJ2-2
V: TRBV11-3
D: TRBD2
size: few
DNA: TGTGCCAGCAGCCCCAGACCGGCGGGGGGGCGGGACACCGGGGAGCTGTTTTTT
CDR3: CASSPRPAGGRDTGELFF

J: TRBJ2-1
V: TRBV4-2
D: .
size: .
DNA: TGTGCCAGCAGCCTAGGGATTCGGTACAATGAGCAGTTCTTC
CDR3: CASSLGIRYNEQFF

J: TRBJ1-1
V: TRBV7-3
D: .
size: .
DNA: TGTGCCAGCAGCTTCCAGGGAGTGGTAACTGAAGCTTTCTTT
CDR3: CASSFQGVVTEAFF